This TCR beta chain appears in the sequencing data of a study of T cell clones after liver transplantation. Study details: Liver transplant recipients had immunosuppression withdrawal attempted within 2 years. Apart from a few HCV-positive recipients, transplants were for non-autoimmune, non-viral reasons.

Germline CDR1 is SQVTM and CDR2 is ANQGSEA. This CDR3 region has 13 residues. Unmatched junction bases numbered 6, after V lost 6 bases and J lost 6 bases. Some clones are missing from TCRdb's copy, which holds only in-frame ones; the method was immunoSEQ multiplex PCR. The sample has around 110,000 clones, 90% seen once. The sample in question was CD4+ T cells from blood, obtained 12 months after liver transplant. The sequence came from a human patient who received a liver transplant. The graft donor may have contributed some T cells. The genes are TRBV29-1 and TRBJ1-2, with TRBD1 matching over 11 bases. CDR3 sequence: CSVAGTGGNGYTF. DNA for the CDR3: TGCAGCGTAGCCGGGACAGGGGGTAATGGCTACACCTTC.